The 29 T cell receptor beta chains in this list originate from one sample, sequenced in a study of beta chain features in type 1 diabetes (dated by TCRdb to 2016 to 2019). Library construction relied on the immunoSEQ multiplex PCR assay. The High Capacity cDNA Reverse Transcription Kit was used to reverse transcribe all of the isolated RNA, meaning that expressed TCRB transcripts were what got sequenced. TCRdb limited this immuneACCESS table to in-frame rearrangements with V and J called. A share of clones is missing; checked studies link under half to unresolved V genes, and the rest is unexplained. This sample is represented by around 300,000 clones; 14% to 15% of them were singletons. The top ten clones comprise around 0.015% of the sample. Antigens of these TCRs are unknown. What the work shows at the level of the full study, not this receptor alone: Type 1 diabetes patients showed a moderate but significant shortening of TCRB CDR3 length in all four CD4+ subsets.

Sequencing used naive CD4+ T cells from blood. Taken with the paper, the label for cell subset or site translates to: true naive CD4+ T cells. The origin of the receptors is a man younger than 35 with type 1 diabetes.

This clone has just a few counts. The chain carries TRBV7-2 and TRBJ2-7; TRBD1 might be the D (6 bases). The V end lost 5 bases, the J end lost 2 bases, and 22 bases lay between the germline ends. The CDR3 runs to 17 residues. Germline values: CDR1 SGHTA, CDR2 FQGNSA. CDR3 bases: TGTGCCAGCAGCGCCCCTCCCGGGACATACAGGGCCTACGAGCAGTACTTC. Residues: CASSAPPGTYRAYEQYF.

The J gene is TRBJ1-1, the V gene TRBV6-5; 7 nucleotides align to TRBD1. The CDR3 is 15 amino acids. CDR1 and CDR2 from the germline V gene are MNHEY and SVGAGI. Trimming removed 0 bases from V and 8 bases from J; junction bases left unmatched: 9. The CDR3: CASSYSKGGGWEAFF. The CDR3 bases are TGTGCCAGCAGTTACTCGAAAGGGGGCGGATGGGAAGCTTTCTTT.

V is TRBV5-1 and J is TRBJ2-7, with 9 bases aligning to TRBD2. Germline-derived CDR1 and CDR2 are SGHRS and YFSETQ. The length of the CDR3 is 14 residues. V lost 8 bases to trimming and J lost 0 bases; unmatched junction nucleotides: 6. As DNA, the CDR3 is TGCGCCAGTTCCGCGGGGGGGGGCTCCTACGAGCAGTACTTC. It translates to CASSAGGGSYEQYF. Full variable domain (outside the CDR3, taken from reference TRBV5-1 and TRBJ2-7): KAGVTQTPRYLIKTRGQQVTLSCSPISGHRSVSWYQQTPGQGLQFLFEYFSETQRNKGNFPGRFSGRQFSNSRSEMNVSTLELGDSALYLCASSAGGGSYEQYFGPGTRLTVT.

J is TRBJ2-7 and V is TRBV28; D remains ambiguous. The germline V gene encodes CDR1 MDHEN and CDR2 SYDVKM. V was pared by 6 bases and J by 2 bases, with 5 bases between. The CDR3 is 11 amino acids. The CDR3 region is CASSLTYEQYF. The CDR3 region has the DNA TGTGCCAGCAGCCTTACCTACGAGCAGTACTTC.

The chain carries TRBV5-4 and TRBJ1-1, with D possibly matching TRBD1 (5 bases). This CDR3 contains 13 residues. Germline values: CDR1 SGHNT, CDR2 YYREEE (reference sequence). V gave up 5 bases and J gave up 6 bases, with 14 bases separating them. The DNA of the CDR3 is TGTGCCAGCAGACCTGACAGTTTTGCTGAAGCTTTCTTT. Residues: CASRPDSFAEAFF.

V and J are TRBV7-9 and TRBJ1-5, with 12 bases lining up with TRBD1. Germline V gene data show CDR1 as SEHNR and CDR2 as FQNEAQ (reference sequence). The CDR3 spans 15 residues. V shed 7 bases, J shed 7 bases, and the junction held 8 bases outside the gene matches. CDR3 nucleotide sequence: TGTGCCAGCATGCCCGGGACAGGGGGCTGGCAGCCCCAGCATTTT. Translation: CASMPGTGGWQPQHF.

The sample holds a few counts of this clone. The rearrangement joins TRBV7-2 to TRBJ2-1; D is unresolved. Trimming took 9 bases from V and 0 from J, leaving 9 bases between them. Germline V gene data show CDR1 as SGHTA and CDR2 as FQGNSA. The CDR3 sequence is 13 residues long. As DNA, the CDR3 is TGTGCCAGTGCCGATAGCTCCTACAATGAGCAGTTCTTC. It encodes CASADSSYNEQFF.

As to this clone: Other DNA sequences in this specimen translate into the identical CDR3. This rearrangement joins TRBV30 to TRBJ2-3; D ambiguous. V shed 0 bases and J shed 2 bases, with 6 bases lying between them. Per germline, CDR1 GTSNPN and CDR2 SVGIG (reference sequence). The length of the CDR3 is 13 residues. The CDR3 loop reads CAWSVDNTDTQYF. In DNA form, the CDR3 reads TGTGCCTGGAGTGTAGACAACACAGATACGCAGTATTTT.

This clone has more than one count but fewer than ten. The genes are TRBV4-2 and TRBJ2-3; TRBD2 matches 12 bases. Trimming cost V 4 bases and J 1 base; bases outside gene matches: 21. Germline V gene data show CDR1 as LGHNA and CDR2 as YNFKEQ. CDR3 size: 22 residues. The CDR3 DNA sequence: TGTGCCAGCAGCCTTGGGACTAGCGGGTCATCCCGAGGAGTCCGTGGCACAGATACGCAGTATTTT. Its translation is CASSLGTSGSSRGVRGTDTQYF.

The chain has TRBV7-2 and TRBJ2-7; 9 bases map to TRBD2. V was pared by 1 base and J by 2 bases, with 6 bases of the junction left unmatched. Germline CDR1 SGHTA, CDR2 FQGNSA. CDR3 length equals 16 residues. Here the CDR3 DNA reads TGTGCCAGCAGCTTAGGAGGCGGGAGGGCAACCTACGAGCAGTACTTC. Amino acids: CASSLGGGRATYEQYF.

This clone was counted a few times. This chain links TRBV7-2 with TRBJ2-7, with D possibly being TRBD2 (6 bases). V lost 2 bases and J lost 4, with 15 bases in between. The CDR3 totals 15 residues. Germline values: CDR1 SGHTA, CDR2 FQGNSA. CDR3 nucleotide sequence: TGTGCCAGCAGCTTAAAGGGCGGGACCGCATACGAGCAGTACTTC. Protein: CASSLKGGTAYEQYF.

This clone turned up a few times. The chain uses TRBV6-6 and TRBJ2-7; TRBD2 might be the D (6 bases). This CDR3 comprises 14 residues. Looked up from germline, CDR1 is MNHNY and CDR2 is SVGAGI (reference sequence). V dropped 7 bases and J dropped 2 bases, with 15 bases sitting between them. CDR3 sequence (DNA): TGTGCCAGCACTCGTGGTGGGAGGACCTACGAGCAGTACTTC. Its translation: CASTRGGRTYEQYF.

CDR3 DNA sequence: TGTGCCAGCAGTTACGGGGACAGTAACTACGAGCAGTACTTC. This gives the protein CASSYGDSNYEQYF. The rearrangement links TRBV6-5 to TRBJ2-7, with 7 nucleotides matching TRBD1. Germline values: CDR1 MNHEY, CDR2 SVGAGI. There are 14 residues in the CDR3. Trimming at V came to 2 bases and at J to 3 bases, leaving 4 bases not matched to a gene.

The sample holds a few counts of this clone. This chain joins TRBV7-2 and TRBJ2-4; weak D call: TRBD2 (6 bases). Looked up from germline, CDR1 is SGHTA and CDR2 is FQGNSA. Between the trimmed V and J ends, which lost 0 bases and 8 bases, there was a span of 11 bases. The CDR3 has 14 residues. CDR3 DNA sequence: TGTGCCAGCAGCTTAGCCGGCGGGATTGACATTCAGTACTTC. Amino acid sequence: CASSLAGGIDIQYF.

The rearrangement links TRBV11-1 to TRBJ2-1; D gene uncertain. Trimming left V 1 base short and J 4 bases short, with 5 bases between. From germline, CDR1 is SGHAT and CDR2 FQDESV (reference sequence). The CDR3 runs to 13 residues. The CDR3 nucleotides read TGTGCCAGCAGCTTAGGACTTTACAATGAGCAGTTCTTC. Amino acids: CASSLGLYNEQFF.

This clone was recorded once. The J gene is TRBJ1-4, the V gene TRBV30; maybe TRBD1 (5 bases). The CDR3 totals 12 residues. V gave up 8 bases and J gave up 7 bases, with 14 bases separating them. The germline CDR1 and CDR2 sequences are GTSNPN and SVGIG (reference sequence). The CDR3 DNA reads TGTGCCAGCAAGGACGGGGGTGAAAAACTGTTTTTT. This translates into CASKDGGEKLFF.

This clone appeared a few times. The chain has TRBV7-2 and TRBJ2-7; 14 bases are shared with TRBD2. The junction had 9 bases not matched to a gene; V was cut back by 5 bases and J by 0 bases. Germline values: CDR1 SGHTA, CDR2 FQGNSA. The CDR3 is made up of 18 amino acids. The CDR3 reads CASSRTSGGYLNSYEQYF. In nucleotides, the CDR3 is TGTGCCAGCAGCCGGACTAGCGGGGGGTACCTGAACTCCTACGAGCAGTACTTC.

This clone came up a few times. The chain links TRBV30 to TRBJ2-7; the match to TRBD1 covers 7 bases. Germline CDR1 and CDR2: GTSNPN and SVGIG (reference sequence). CDR3 length: 11 amino acids. Germline trimming cut 1 base from V and 12 bases from J; bases unmatched to any gene: 6. The CDR3 loop is CAWSAGGVGYF. CDR3 in DNA: TGTGCCTGGAGTGCAGGGGGAGTGGGGTACTTC.

The chain has TRBV6-6 and TRBJ2-7; no reliable D call. The CDR3 is 12 residues long. Germline values: CDR1 MNHNY, CDR2 SVGAGI (reference sequence). Trimming pared 6 bases from V and 0 bases from J, leaving 6 bases between. CDR3 DNA sequence: TGTGCCAGCAGGAGGAGCTCCTACGAGCAGTACTTC. It codes for CASRRSSYEQYF.

This clone was counted only a few times. This chain connects TRBV29-1 to TRBJ1-2; no clear D. The CDR3 contains 12 residues. Germline-derived CDR1 and CDR2 are SQVTM and ANQGSEA. Trimming removed 2 bases at V and 5 bases at J, with 9 bases between. The CDR3 DNA reads TGCAGCGTTGAACTCGGTGCGTATGGCTACACCTTC. Protein: CSVELGAYGYTF.

The chain links TRBV7-2 to TRBJ2-5; tentative D call: TRBD1 (6 bases). The germline V and J ends were trimmed by 6 bases and 5 bases, with 28 bases remaining between them. CDR1 SGHTA and CDR2 FQGNSA come from the germline V gene. The CDR3 is made up of 18 amino acids. CDR3 loop: CASRPGRYRNRASETQYF. The CDR3 bases are TGTGCCAGCAGGCCCGGGCGATATAGAAACAGGGCTTCGGAGACCCAGTACTTC.

This clone occurred a few times. V is TRBV2 and J is TRBJ2-7, with 8 bases identical to TRBD1. Germline V gene lookup returns CDR1 SNHLY and CDR2 FYNNEI. V lost 3 bases, J lost 3 bases, and 4 bases stayed unmatched. This CDR3 region has 14 residues. The CDR3 nucleotides read TGTGCCAGCAGTGACAGGGGGCGCGGCTACGAGCAGTACTTC. The encoded protein is CASSDRGRGYEQYF.

This clone was counted only a few times. J is TRBJ2-1 and V is TRBV5-4, with 11 bases aligning to TRBD2. This CDR3 comprises 16 residues. With 4 bases clipped from V and 7 bases from J, the junction kept 10 bases outside the gene matches. Germline V gives CDR1 SGHNT, CDR2 YYREEE (reference sequence). CDR3 sequence (DNA): TGTGCCAGCAGCCCCAGTGGGACTAGCGGTCTGAATGAGCAGTTCTTC. This encodes CASSPSGTSGLNEQFF.

V usage is TRBV5-1 and J usage is TRBJ2-3; weak D call: TRBD1 (5 bases). The CDR3 is made up of 15 amino acids. CDR1 is SGHRS, CDR2 YFSETQ, per germline. The ends were cut back, 1 base at V and 3 bases at J, with 12 bases in the middle. The CDR3 region is CASSLYGAETDTQYF. The DNA of the CDR3 is TGCGCCAGCAGCTTGTATGGGGCAGAGACAGATACGCAGTATTTT.

This clone appeared a few times. This sequence joins TRBV4-1 and TRBJ2-3; weak D call: TRBD2 (6 bases). Trimming stripped 3 bases from V and 0 bases from J, with 13 bases between. Germline loops: CDR1 MGHRA, CDR2 YSYEKL. CDR3 size: 16 residues. The CDR3 region has the DNA TGCGCCAGCAGCCATCCTGTAGCGGCTAGCACAGATACGCAGTATTTT. This gives the protein CASSHPVAASTDTQYF.

This rearrangement joins TRBV9 to TRBJ2-5; 11 bases are a match to TRBD2. The CDR3 totals 15 residues. Germline CDR1 and CDR2: SGDLS and YYNGEE. Unmatched junction bases numbered 4, after V lost 2 bases and J lost 4 bases. This chain's CDR3 is CASSVLAGGIETQYF. The CDR3 DNA sequence: TGTGCCAGCAGCGTTTTAGCGGGAGGGATAGAGACCCAGTACTTC.

This clone was recorded a few times. The CDR3 protein is CATSRGRDRVYSYEQYF. The CDR3 DNA follows: TGTGCCACCAGCAGAGGGAGGGACAGGGTTTACTCCTACGAGCAGTACTTC. The V and J genes are TRBV15 and TRBJ2-7, with 9 bases identical to TRBD1. This CDR3 contains 17 residues. After removal of 1 base from V and 0 bases from J, the junction contained 7 bases not matched to a gene. CDR1 and CDR2 from the germline V gene are LNHNV and YYDKDF (reference sequence).

This clone has more than one count but fewer than ten. The sample contains more than one DNA sequence encoding this CDR3. The rearrangement uses TRBV28 and TRBJ1-2; possibly TRBD1 for D (5 bases). The V and J ends lost 6 bases and 5 bases respectively, with 10 bases between them. The CDR3 runs 12 residues. Germline assignment: CDR1 MDHEN and CDR2 SYDVKM. The CDR3 DNA reads as TGTGCCAGCAGCCTGGAGGGGTATGGCTACACCTTC. Its protein is CASSLEGYGYTF.

The CDR3 sequence is CASSFGTASNQPQHF. DNA for the CDR3: TGTGCCAGCAGCTTCGGGACAGCGAGCAATCAGCCCCAGCATTTT. This rearrangement joins TRBV6-6 to TRBJ1-5; 7 positions match TRBD1. V lost 6 bases to trimming and J lost 1 base; unmatched junction nucleotides: 6. The CDR3 totals 15 residues. Germline values: CDR1 MNHNY, CDR2 SVGAGI (reference sequence).